This T cell receptor beta chain was sequenced during a study of shared clonotypes between healthy human individuals. Whole-study findings and limits: Generation probabilities were higher for clonotypes shared across all four sorted-subset donors than for unshared ones. Blood was the sole source, and tissue repertoires probably differ. Larger richness was generally estimated for naive than memory subsets.

Positively selected for CCR7, the CD45RO-negative cells used as naive CD8 cells excluded terminally differentiated effector memory CD45RA+ cells. Those who donated were healthy HIV-negative adults, with no recent acute infections or vaccinations reported. A remark on this clone: The target antigen is unknown.

The data were produced by immunoSEQ multiplex PCR, yet TCRdb's version contains in-frame clones alone and is incomplete. The sample has about 820,000 clones; 92% are singletons. The CDR3 runs 19 residues. The ends lost 5 bases at V and 0 bases at J; junction bases unmatched: 16. Per the germline V gene, CDR1 is SEHNR and CDR2 is FQNEAQ (reference sequence). The chain uses TRBV7-9 and TRBJ2-7, with 10 bases that match TRBD2. The receptor's source is a man under 40 in good health. Sequencing input: naive CD8+ T cells sorted from blood. The CDR3 DNA follows: TGTGCCAGCAGCCCCTCCGAGCGGGAGGGCCTCTTCAACTCCTACGAGCAGTACTTC. It is translated as CASSPSEREGLFNSYEQYF.